Below, 29 T cell receptor beta chains from the same sample are listed, as sequenced in a study of cytomegalovirus exposure and HLA in healthy donors. Both 60 Vbeta primers and 13 Jbeta primers went into the PCR. TCRdb's copy holds only in-frame clones and misses some; the assay was immunoSEQ multiplex PCR. The data show approximately 140,000 clones, and the top ten clones hold about 1.6%. The sample taken for sequencing was PBMCs. These receptors were taken from a woman in her forties or fifties in good health and CMV-seronegative.

The V gene is TRBV2, the J gene TRBJ1-1, with D perhaps TRBD1 (6 bases). This CDR3 contains 14 residues. CDR1 SNHLY and CDR2 FYNNEI come from the germline V gene. V was clipped by 6 bases and J by 4 bases, with 15 bases between them. The CDR3 is CASRGSPRGTEAFF. For the CDR3, the DNA is TGTGCCAGCAGAGGTTCTCCCAGGGGCACTGAAGCTTTCTTT. Full variable domain (missing parts from reference TRBV2 and TRBJ1-1): EPEVTQTPSHQVTQMGQEVILRCVPISNHLYFYWYRQILGQKVEFLVSFYNNEISEKSEIFDDQFSVERPDGSNFTLKIRSTKLEDSAMYFCASRGSPRGTEAFFGQGTRLTVV.

The V call is TRBV7-9, the J call TRBJ2-2; a weak D match, TRBD2 (6 bases). With 1 base removed from V and 4 bases from J, the gap between germline ends came to 19 bases. This CDR3 has 18 residues. Germline CDR1 and CDR2: SEHNR and FQNEAQ (reference sequence). The CDR3 spells CASSLGYTRGGATGELFF. The CDR3 nucleotides read TGTGCCAGCAGCTTAGGTTACACTCGTGGAGGGGCCACCGGGGAGCTGTTTTTT.

The rearrangement links TRBV7-2 to TRBJ2-2, with D possibly matching TRBD2 (7 bases). This CDR3 region has 16 residues. V dropped 0 bases and J dropped 7 bases, with 15 bases sitting between them. Per germline, CDR1 SGHTA and CDR2 FQGNSA. Here the CDR3 DNA reads TGTGCCAGCAGCTTAGCCCCCCGGGGGGCGGGCGGGGAGCTGTTTTTT. Amino acid sequence: CASSLAPRGAGGELFF.

Concerning this clone: One junction end does not reproduce the germline sequence, and a read error may be involved. The rearrangement links TRBV7-7 to TRBJ2-1; TRBD2 aligns across 11 bases. The V gene's germline CDR1 is SSHAT and CDR2 FNYEAQ (reference sequence). The CDR3 consists of 16 residues. CDR3 sequence (DNA): TGTGCTAGCAGCCCGGGACTAGCGGACTCCTACAATGAGCAGTTCTTC. This sequence encodes CASSPGLADSYNEQFF.

This rearrangement joins TRBV5-1 to TRBJ2-5; 7 bases map to TRBD1. The germline CDR1 and CDR2 sequences are SGHRS and YFSETQ. The trim removed 3 bases at V and 5 bases at J, leaving 4 bases unmatched. This CDR3 has 13 amino acids. Here the CDR3 DNA reads TGCGCCAGCAGCTCAGGACAGGTCGAGACCCAGTACTTC. Encoded protein: CASSSGQVETQYF.

This rearrangement joins TRBV27 to TRBJ1-1; 11 positions agree with TRBD1. The CDR3 is made up of 16 amino acids. The trim removed 4 bases at V and 4 bases at J, leaving 8 bases unmatched. Germline CDR1 reads MNHEY; CDR2 reads SMNVEV (reference sequence). Written as DNA, the CDR3 is TGTGCCAGCAGTTGGACAGGGGGCAGTTTGGTCACTGAAGCTTTCTTT. This sequence encodes CASSWTGGSLVTEAFF.

The chain links TRBV30 to TRBJ1-6; TRBD1 agrees at 7 bases. The CDR3 length is 18 residues. Looked up from germline, CDR1 is GTSNPN and CDR2 is SVGIG (reference sequence). V lost 8 bases and J lost 2; bases outside the gene matches: 18. This CDR3 reads CATSAPTGAGPYNSPLHF. For the CDR3, the DNA is TGTGCCACCAGTGCACCCACAGGGGCCGGGCCCTATAATTCACCCCTCCACTTT.

The V and J genes are TRBV18 and TRBJ2-1; 9 bases align to TRBD2. V dropped 6 bases and J dropped 4; count of bases not matched to a gene: 10. CDR3 length: 16 residues. Germline V lookup: CDR1 KGHSH, CDR2 LQKENI. CDR3 nucleotides: TGTGCCAGCTCGCTACTAGCGGGCGGAACGTACAATGAGCAGTTCTTC. Translated, it gives CASSLLAGGTYNEQFF. Full variable domain (outside the CDR3, taken from reference TRBV18 and TRBJ2-1): NAGVMQNPRHLVRRRGQEARLRCSPMKGHSHVYWYRQLPEEGLKFMVYLQKENIIDESGMPKERFSAEFPKEGPSILRIQQVVRGDSAAYFCASSLLAGGTYNEQFFGPGTRLTVL.

This chain connects TRBV11-1 to TRBJ1-1, with 7 bases aligning to TRBD1. Germline loops: CDR1 SGHAT, CDR2 FQDESV (reference sequence). The CDR3 extends over 15 amino acids. The J segment lost 2 bases and the V segment lost 7 bases, leaving 10 bases of the junction unmatched. The CDR3 nucleotides read TGTGCCAGCACCCGACAGGGTTTGCCCAACACTGAAGCTTTCTTT. It translates to CASTRQGLPNTEAFF.

This chain connects TRBV7-9 to TRBJ2-5, with 11 bases aligning to TRBD2. Matching the DNA end better, TRBJ2-7 makes the J call doubtful. The CDR3 extends over 16 amino acids. CDR1 is SEHNR, CDR2 FQNEAQ, per germline (reference sequence). As DNA, the CDR3 is TGTGCCAGCACCCCCGGGGGGGAGGGACTAGCGGACGAGCAGTACTTC. Residues: CASTPGGEGLADEQYF.

The chain combines TRBV19 with TRBJ2-1; D is ambiguous. Germline loops: CDR1 LNHDA, CDR2 SQIVND (reference sequence). Trimming took off 2 bases at V and 9 bases at J, with 14 bases between the two ends. The CDR3 is made up of 14 amino acids. The CDR3 sequence is CASSITWSESEQFF. Here the CDR3 DNA reads TGTGCCAGTAGTATAACTTGGAGTGAAAGTGAGCAGTTCTTC.

The chain couples TRBV15 to TRBJ1-6; D is undetermined. Germline V lookup: CDR1 LNHNV, CDR2 YYDKDF (reference sequence). The CDR3 has 15 amino acids. The V end was cut by 3 bases, the J end by 8 bases, with 14 bases between. Here the CDR3 reads CATSSRLTADSPLHF. DNA of the CDR3: TGTGCCACCAGCAGTCGACTAACCGCGGATTCACCCCTCCACTTT.

The chain links TRBV28 to TRBJ2-7; 7 bases are a match to TRBD2. The V and J ends lost 2 bases and 4 bases, in that order; junction bases with no gene match: 5. This CDR3 spans 14 amino acids. Germline V CDR1 and CDR2: MDHEN, SYDVKM. CDR3 sequence: CASSLAGVTYEQYF. CDR3 nucleotide sequence: TGTGCCAGCAGTTTAGCGGGAGTTACGTACGAGCAGTACTTC.

V is TRBV6-1 and J is TRBJ2-7; 9 nucleotides match TRBD1. Germline loops: CDR1 MNHNS, CDR2 SASEGT. Germline trimming cut 2 bases from V and 6 bases from J; bases unmatched to any gene: 5. CDR3 size: 14 residues. CDR3 in DNA: TGTGCCAGCAGTGAATTCGACAGGGGGTTCGAGCAGTACTTC. Its translation: CASSEFDRGFEQYF.

V is TRBV5-6 and J is TRBJ2-7; 7 positions match TRBD1. The germline V gene encodes CDR1 SGHDT and CDR2 YYEEEE. The CDR3 spans 13 residues. V was clipped by 3 bases and J by 1 base; unmatched bases: 1. The CDR3 bases are TGTGCCAGCAGCTGGGGACAGTCCTACGAGCAGTACTTC. The encoded protein is CASSWGQSYEQYF. The full variable domain, rest sourced from reference TRBV5-6 and TRBJ2-7, is DAGVTQSPTHLIKTRGQQVTLRCSPKSGHDTVSWYQQALGQGPQFIFQYYEEEERQRGNFPDRFSGHQFPNYSSELNVNALLLGDSALYLCASSWGQSYEQYFGPGTRLTVT.

The chain has TRBV19 and TRBJ2-7, with D maybe TRBD1 (6 bases). Trimming shortened V by 8 bases and J by 2 bases, and 13 bases separated the two germline ends. Looked up from germline, CDR1 is LNHDA and CDR2 is SQIVND (reference sequence). The length of the CDR3 is 13 residues. The CDR3 nucleotides read TGTGCCAGTTCGGACAGTTTTACCTACGAGCAGTACTTC. Protein product: CASSDSFTYEQYF.

The V call is TRBV27, the J call TRBJ1-5; D uncertain. CDR3 size: 14 residues. Germline-derived CDR1 and CDR2 are MNHEY and SMNVEV (reference sequence). Trimming pared 2 bases from V and 7 bases from J, leaving 12 bases between. The CDR3 loop is CASSLGGREQPQHF. The DNA of the CDR3 is TGTGCCAGCAGTTTAGGAGGGAGAGAACAGCCCCAGCATTTT.

The chain is built from TRBV11-3 and TRBJ2-1, with D possibly matching TRBD2 (6 bases). V lost 5 bases and J lost 7, with 15 bases in between. Germline lookup yields CDR1 SGHNT and CDR2 YENEEA. The CDR3 has 14 amino acids. CDR3 DNA: TGTGCCAGCAGCCCTAATTTAGCGGTGAATGAGCAGTTCTTC. The encoded protein is CASSPNLAVNEQFF.

This chain links TRBV28 with TRBJ2-7; tentative D call: TRBD1 (7 bases). V gave up 5 bases and J gave up 5 bases, with 19 bases separating them. This CDR3 is built from 15 residues. The germline gives CDR1 MDHEN, CDR2 SYDVKM. The DNA for the CDR3 is TGTGCCAGCAGTCGGGTCGGCAGGGGGGTTAACGAGCAGTACTTC. It codes for CASSRVGRGVNEQYF. The entire variable domain, with the rest obtained from reference TRBV28 and TRBJ2-7, is as follows: DVKVTQSSRYLVKRTGEKVFLECVQDMDHENMFWYRQDPGLGLRLIYFSYDVKMKEKGDIPEGYSVSREKKERFSLILESASTNQTSMYLCASSRVGRGVNEQYFGPGTRLTVT.

This chain uses TRBV28 with TRBJ2-7; 7 bases agree with TRBD2. The CDR3 sequence is 16 residues long. The V segment lost 4 bases and the J segment 7 bases; nucleotides outside the gene matches: 16. Germline CDR1 is MDHEN and CDR2 is SYDVKM. The CDR3 region is CASSSLRGEGLGEQYF. The CDR3 region has the DNA TGTGCCAGCAGTTCACTCCGGGGGGAGGGCCTAGGGGAGCAGTACTTC.

With regard to this clone: The same CDR3 also results from other DNA sequences found in this sample. J is TRBJ2-7 and V is TRBV5-1, with unresolved D. Trimming took off 0 bases at V and 3 bases at J, with 7 bases between the two ends. The CDR3 consists of 13 residues. Germline V gene sequence: CDR1 SGHRS, CDR2 YFSETQ. The CDR3 DNA reads as TGCGCCAGCAGCTTGGGGCAGATCTACGAGCAGTACTTC. This gives the protein CASSLGQIYEQYF.

The chain combines TRBV5-1 with TRBJ1-1; D is perhaps TRBD1 (6 bases). Germline assignment: CDR1 SGHRS and CDR2 YFSETQ. This CDR3 is 14 amino acids long. V lost 3 bases, J lost 4 bases, and 13 bases lay in between. The CDR3 DNA follows: TGCGCCAGCAGCTCGGACAGCGGATTCACTGAAGCTTTCTTT. This translates into CASSSDSGFTEAFF.

This chain uses TRBV11-2 with TRBJ1-1; D gene uncertain. The V and J ends lost 8 bases and 0 bases respectively, with 7 bases between them. This CDR3 is 12 amino acids long. Germline V lookup: CDR1 SGHAT, CDR2 FQNNGV. CDR3 bases: TGTGCCAGCGCGTCGATGAACACTGAAGCTTTCTTT. This gives the protein CASASMNTEAFF.

V gene TRBV13 combines with J gene TRBJ2-1, with 7 bases aligning to TRBD1. Per germline, CDR1 PRHDT and CDR2 FYEKMQ (reference sequence). Trimming removed 5 bases from V and 5 bases from J; junction bases left unmatched: 9. This CDR3 contains 15 residues. The CDR3 protein is CASSLRQGNNNEQFF. The CDR3 bases are TGTGCCAGCAGCCTTAGACAGGGTAATAACAATGAGCAGTTCTTC.

DNA for the CDR3: TGTGCCAGCAGCGCGGGACAGGGCACCGGGGAGCTGTTTTTT. Amino acids: CASSAGQGTGELFF. V is TRBV9 and J is TRBJ2-2, with TRBD1 identical over 9 bases. From germline, CDR1 is SGDLS and CDR2 YYNGEE. The V and J ends lost 3 bases and 4 bases, in that order; junction bases with no gene match: 1. This CDR3 region has 14 residues.

The chain recombines TRBV14 with TRBJ2-7; TRBD2 aligns across 12 bases. CDR1 and CDR2 (germline): SGHDN, FVKESK. This CDR3 has 15 residues. The V segment lost 4 bases and the J segment 2 bases; nucleotides outside the gene matches: 3. This CDR3 reads CASSPASGRAYEQYF. The DNA of the CDR3 is TGTGCCAGCAGCCCAGCTAGCGGGAGGGCCTACGAGCAGTACTTC.

V and J are TRBV19 and TRBJ1-5, with 8 positions matching TRBD1. V shed 5 bases and J 3 bases; nucleotides not matched to a gene: 3. The V gene's germline CDR1 is LNHDA and CDR2 SQIVND (reference sequence). There are 14 residues in the CDR3. CDR3 in DNA: TGTGCCAGTAGTTCGGGACAGGACAATCAGCCCCAGCATTTT. This codes for CASSSGQDNQPQHF.

The chain employs TRBV10-3 and TRBJ2-7; 7 nucleotides match TRBD1. The CDR3 loop spans 16 amino acids. The germline V gene encodes CDR1 ENHRY and CDR2 SYGVKD. V gave up 2 bases and J gave up 2 bases; unmatched junction bases: 9. In DNA, the CDR3 is TGTGCCATCAGTGAGACCCCGGGACAGCTCGCCTACGAGCAGTACTTC. It encodes CAISETPGQLAYEQYF.

Worth noting for this clone: Other DNA sequences in the sample encode the same CDR3. V gene TRBV18 combines with J gene TRBJ2-7; 7 nucleotides line up with TRBD1. Looked up from germline, CDR1 is KGHSH and CDR2 is LQKENI. The CDR3 contains 13 residues. The V segment lost 2 bases and the J segment 2 bases; nucleotides outside the gene matches: 0. CDR3 bases: TGTGCCAGCTCACCAGGGACAGCCTACGAGCAGTACTTC. Its translation is CASSPGTAYEQYF.